Listed below are T cell receptor beta chains from one sample, sequenced in a study of T cell responses to AZD1222 COVID-19 vaccine. This table comes from immunoSEQ multiplex PCR, and its TCRdb copy is limited to in-frame clones, with some not included. The sample lists roughly 150,000 clones, around nine tenths occurring once. The input for sequencing was peripheral blood, taken 28 days after the second AZD1222 dose. The receptors shown here come from an adult who received the AZD1222 COVID-19 vaccine. The CDR3 runs from the conserved cysteine through the conserved F or W. The D gene is left open where the match is weak. Size is omitted from some rows. Given values are once, few, many or a class for expanded clones.

V gene	D gene	clone size	J gene	CDR3 protein	CDR3 DNA
TRBV6-5	TRBD1	-	TRBJ1-2	CASSYAGQGYGYTF	TGTGCCAGCAGTTACGCCGGACAGGGGTATGGCTACACCTTC
TRBV19	-	-	TRBJ1-1	CASSRRGESEAFF	TGTGCCAGTAGCCGCAGGGGAGAGTCTGAAGCTTTCTTT
TRBV19	-	-	TRBJ2-7	CASSISGSSYEQYF	TGTGCCAGTAGTATCTCAGGGAGCTCCTACGAGCAGTACTTC
TRBV5-4	TRBD1	few	TRBJ1-6	CASSFYRDRGALIYNSPLHF	TGTGCCAGCAGCTTTTACCGGGACAGGGGGGCTCTCATCTATAATTCACCCCTCCACTTT
TRBV6-1	TRBD1	-	TRBJ1-5	CASGPGQGKRPQHF	TGTGCCAGCGGTCCGGGACAGGGAAAAAGGCCCCAGCATTTT
TRBV19	TRBD2	-	TRBJ2-3	CASSIGGGYTQYF	TGTGCCAGTAGTATCGGCGGGGGGTATACGCAGTATTTT
TRBV6-5	TRBD1	-	TRBJ1-1	CASTGQGVTEAFF	TGTGCCAGCACGGGGCAGGGGGTCACTGAAGCTTTCTTT
TRBV5-4	TRBD1	-	TRBJ1-2	CASSPRTGYNYGYTF	TGTGCCAGCAGCCCAAGGACAGGGTATAACTATGGCTACACCTTC
TRBV2	-	-	TRBJ1-5	CASSPYPQPQHF	TGTGCCAGCAGCCCATATCCTCAGCCCCAGCATTTT
TRBV7-9	-	once	TRBJ2-3	CASSSPYGTGTQYF	TGTGCCAGCAGCAGCCCTTACGGTACGGGTACGCAGTATTTT
TRBV9	TRBD2	-	TRBJ2-5	CASSARGLVETQYF	TGTGCCAGCAGCGCCAGGGGACTAGTGGAGACCCAGTACTTC